The 3 T cell receptor beta chains reported below all come from one sample, sequenced in a study of T-cell reconstitution after alpha-beta-depleted transplantation in children. Preparation of the TCRbeta library was carried out with unique molecular identifiers. TCRdb re-called the PCR reads through MiXCR, storing one row per CDR3 protein. The sample yields 55,000 to 85,000 distinct CDR3 sequences, about 11% seen once. The material was PBMCs, obtained before TCRalphabeta/CD19-depleted stem cell transplant. The source is a boy aged 5-17 years with acute myeloid leukemia, due to receive a stem cell transplant.

This clonotype has a count of ten or more. The rearrangement joins TRBV27 to TRBJ1-5; no clear D. Trimming removed 6 bases at V and 13 bases at J, with 19 bases between. This CDR3 is 13 amino acids long. From germline, CDR1 is MNHEY and CDR2 SMNVEV (reference sequence). Here the CDR3 reads CASSLTGIGRQHF. The DNA of the CDR3 is TGTGCCAGCAGCCTGACCGGGATTGGACGGCAGCATTTT.

The chain has TRBV14 and TRBJ2-1; D unclear. This CDR3 is built from 14 residues. Germline CDR1 and CDR2: SGHDN and FVKESK. V was pared by 2 bases and J by 9 bases, with 14 bases between. The CDR3 spells CASSQPNLVVEQFF. CDR3 bases: TGTGCCAGCAGCCAACCTAATCTAGTGGTTGAGCAGTTCTTC.

This clonotype was detected many times. The rearrangement links TRBV12-3 or TRBV12-4 to TRBJ1-2; tentative D call: TRBD1 (5 bases). The germline V and J ends were trimmed by 2 bases and 6 bases, with 10 bases remaining between them. The CDR3 loop spans 13 amino acids. The CDR3 DNA follows: TGTGCCAGCAGTTTACAAAGGGGCCATGGCTACACCTTC. Translating it yields CASSLQRGHGYTF.